Presented here are 4 T cell receptor beta chains from one specimen sequenced in a study of T cell responses to AZD1222 COVID-19 vaccine. Clones were read by immunoSEQ multiplex PCR, and TCRdb kept only the in-frame ones, dropping some. The table includes fewer than 150,000 clones, 70% to 90% detected once. The sequencing used peripheral blood, collected 28 days after the second AZD1222 dose. These TCRs come from an adult who received the AZD1222 COVID-19 vaccine.

V is TRBV29-1 and J is TRBJ2-1, with D unclear. Trimming left V 4 bases short and J 0 bases short, with 16 bases between. Germline assignment: CDR1 SQVTM and CDR2 ANQGSEA. CDR3 length: 16 amino acids. The CDR3 is CSVVNLGFSSYNEQFF. CDR3 sequence (DNA): TGCAGCGTTGTTAACCTTGGTTTTAGCTCCTACAATGAGCAGTTCTTC.

The V gene is TRBV7-2, the J gene TRBJ2-7; no firm D call. The CDR3 length is 17 residues. CDR1 and CDR2 (germline): SGHTA, FQGNSA. V was clipped by 5 bases and J by 3 bases, with 23 bases between them. CDR3 in amino acids: CASSPSPLETTYYEQYF. For the CDR3, the DNA is TGTGCCAGCAGCCCCTCCCCGTTGGAGACCACGTACTACGAGCAGTACTTC.

The J gene is TRBJ1-3, the V gene TRBV4-3; the D is unclear. V lost 0 bases and J 0 bases, leaving 9 bases between the germline ends. CDR3 size: 16 residues. Germline V lookup: CDR1 LGHNA, CDR2 YSLEER. The CDR3 region has the DNA TGCGCCAGCAGCCAAGATAAAATTGGCTCTGGAAACACCATATATTTT. Translation: CASSQDKIGSGNTIYF.

The chain is built from TRBV3-1 (or the pseudogene TRBV3-2) and TRBJ1-2; TRBD1 matches at 7 bases. This CDR3 has 12 residues. Trimming took 4 bases from V and 7 from J; bases not matched to a gene: 3. CDR1 and CDR2 from the germline V gene are LGHDT and YNNKEL (reference sequence). The CDR3 is CASSRQGGGYTF. Here the CDR3 DNA reads TGTGCCAGCAGCCGCCAGGGGGGTGGCTACACCTTC.